This paragraph reports one T cell receptor (beta chain). The data are from a study of blood T cell repertoires in COVID-19. About the study: The United States, Italy and Spain provided the acute and convalescent COVID-19 samples.

Under the authors' procedure: Reference gene primer amplification yielded estimated nucleated cell counts. Repertoires were generated with immunoSEQ multiplex PCR, while TCRdb's copy carries only in-frame clones and drops some. That table gives V, J and clone size, and the DNA gave D and trimming. Among hundreds of thousands of clones, 81% were seen once, and the ten largest hold around 8%. V dropped 8 bases and J dropped 4 bases, with 23 bases sitting between them. CDR1 MDHEN and CDR2 SYDVKM come from the germline V gene. The CDR3 has 16 residues. This TCR derives from a woman of 80 years or more with acute or convalescent COVID-19. Specimen: peripheral blood. The chain has TRBV28 and TRBJ2-5, with D possibly matching TRBD1 (7 bases). The CDR3 loop reads CASSQGGRGAGETQYF. CDR3 in DNA: TGTGCCAGCTCTCAAGGGGGCAGGGGGGCAGGAGAGACCCAGTACTTC.